The following is a T cell receptor beta chain sequence with its context. Per the germline V gene, CDR1 is SGHRS and CDR2 is YFSETQ. V shed 2 bases and J 8 bases; nucleotides not matched to a gene: 17. The CDR3 extends over 17 amino acids. This record comes from a study of blood T cell repertoires in COVID-19. Study-wide background: Samples of COVID-19 (acute and convalescent) were obtained from the United States, Italy and Spain.

The protocol was immunoSEQ multiplex PCR, while the TCRdb copy is restricted to in-frame clones and leaves out a portion. This sample has over 75,000 clones, with about 90% found just once. The specimen sequenced was peripheral blood. The chain links TRBV5-1 to TRBJ2-3; 7 nucleotides match TRBD1. The receptor's source is a human donor with COVID-19, enrolled during active disease. The donor label of this sample is uncertain. CDR3 region: CASSFGNTGQATGTQYF. CDR3 DNA: TGCGCCAGCAGCTTCGGGAATACCGGACAGGCCACCGGTACGCAGTATTTT.